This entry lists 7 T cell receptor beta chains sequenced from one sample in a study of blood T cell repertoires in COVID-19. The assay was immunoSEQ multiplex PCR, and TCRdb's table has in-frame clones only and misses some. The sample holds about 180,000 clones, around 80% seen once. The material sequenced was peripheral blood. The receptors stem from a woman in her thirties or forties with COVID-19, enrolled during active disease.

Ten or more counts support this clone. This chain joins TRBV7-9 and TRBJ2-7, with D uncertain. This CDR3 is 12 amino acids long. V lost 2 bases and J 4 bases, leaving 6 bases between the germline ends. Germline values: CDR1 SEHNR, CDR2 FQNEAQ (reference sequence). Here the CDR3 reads CASSLSEYEQYF. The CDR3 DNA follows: TGTGCCAGCAGCTTAAGCGAGTACGAGCAGTACTTC.

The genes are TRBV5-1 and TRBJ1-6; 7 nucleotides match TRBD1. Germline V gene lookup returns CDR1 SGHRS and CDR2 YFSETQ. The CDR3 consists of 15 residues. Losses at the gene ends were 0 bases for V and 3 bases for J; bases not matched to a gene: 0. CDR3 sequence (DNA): TGCGCCAGCAGCTTGGACAGGGGCTATAATTCACCCCTCCACTTT. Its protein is CASSLDRGYNSPLHF.

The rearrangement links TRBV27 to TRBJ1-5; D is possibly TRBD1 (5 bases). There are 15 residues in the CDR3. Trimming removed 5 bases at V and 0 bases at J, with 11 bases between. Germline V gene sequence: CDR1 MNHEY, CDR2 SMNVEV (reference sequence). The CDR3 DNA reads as TGTGCCAGCAGTCTGGACACTTATAGCAATCAGCCCCAGCATTTT. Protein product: CASSLDTYSNQPQHF.

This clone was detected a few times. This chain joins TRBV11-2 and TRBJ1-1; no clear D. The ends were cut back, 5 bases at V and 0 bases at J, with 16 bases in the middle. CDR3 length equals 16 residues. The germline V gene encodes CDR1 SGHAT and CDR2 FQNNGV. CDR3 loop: CASSRFRGALNTEAFF. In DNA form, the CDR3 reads TGTGCCAGCAGCCGCTTCCGGGGTGCACTGAACACTGAAGCTTTCTTT. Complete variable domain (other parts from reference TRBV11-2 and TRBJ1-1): EAGVAQSPRYKIIEKRQSVAFWCNPISGHATLYWYQQILGQGPKLLIQFQNNGVVDDSQLPKDRFSAERLKGVDSTLKIQPAKLEDSAVYLCASSRFRGALNTEAFFGQGTRLTVV.

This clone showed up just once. The CDR3 loop reads CASSLAAGSYEQYF. The CDR3 DNA sequence: TGTGCCAGCAGCTTGGCGGCGGGCTCCTACGAGCAGTACTTC. This rearrangement joins TRBV5-6 to TRBJ2-7; D may be TRBD2 (5 bases). Germline loops: CDR1 SGHDT, CDR2 YYEEEE. Trimming shortened V by 0 bases and J by 0 bases, and 7 bases separated the two germline ends. There are 14 residues in the CDR3. Supplemented by reference TRBV5-6 and TRBJ2-7, the full variable domain reads DAGVTQSPTHLIKTRGQQVTLRCSPKSGHDTVSWYQQALGQGPQFIFQYYEEEERQRGNFPDRFSGHQFPNYSSELNVNALLLGDSALYLCASSLAAGSYEQYFGPGTRLTVT.

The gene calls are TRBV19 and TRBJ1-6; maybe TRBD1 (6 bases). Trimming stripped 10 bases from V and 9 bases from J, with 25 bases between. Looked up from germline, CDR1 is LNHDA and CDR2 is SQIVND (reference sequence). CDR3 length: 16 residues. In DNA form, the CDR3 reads TGTGCCACCAAATTAGACGGCCTTTTGGACAGTTCACCCCTCCACTTT. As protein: CATKLDGLLDSSPLHF.

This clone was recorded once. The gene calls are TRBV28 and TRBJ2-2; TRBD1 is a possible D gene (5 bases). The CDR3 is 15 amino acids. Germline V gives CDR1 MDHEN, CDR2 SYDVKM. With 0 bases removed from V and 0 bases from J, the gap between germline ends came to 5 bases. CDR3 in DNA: TGTGCCAGCAGTTTATGGGGGCCGAACACCGGGGAGCTGTTTTTT. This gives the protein CASSLWGPNTGELFF. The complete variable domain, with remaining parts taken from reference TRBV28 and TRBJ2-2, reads DVKVTQSSRYLVKRTGEKVFLECVQDMDHENMFWYRQDPGLGLRLIYFSYDVKMKEKGDIPEGYSVSREKKERFSLILESASTNQTSMYLCASSLWGPNTGELFFGEGSRLTVL.